The T cell receptor beta chain described here comes from a study of cytomegalovirus exposure and HLA in healthy donors. About the research overall: A prior study identified 110 million or so unique TCR beta sequences from roughly 170 million T cells.

The table lists this clone with a few counts. Its cognate antigen is unknown. CDR1 SGHDT and CDR2 YYEEEE come from the germline V gene. V was trimmed by 2 bases and J by 11 bases, leaving 14 bases between them. CDR3 length: 14 residues. Findings of the study overall: Some V segments, TRBV6-2 and TRBV6-3 among them, were indistinguishable and were therefore excluded.

A multiplex PCR was run with 60 Vbeta primers and 13 Jbeta primers. Sequencing used immunoSEQ multiplex PCR; TCRdb keeps in-frame clones, though not all of them. This sample carries around 180,000 clones, about four fifths of them seen once, and the ten largest clones take about 1.4%. The sample taken for sequencing was PBMCs. The chain employs TRBV5-6 and TRBJ1-6, with D unresolved. This receptor was identified in a woman aged 45-65 years in good health and CMV-seronegative. The DNA of the CDR3 is TGTGCCAGCAGCTTCCTCCAGACTCCAACACCCCTCCACTTT. Translating gives CASSFLQTPTPLHF.